The rows below give T cell receptor beta chains drawn from one sample of a study of post-analysis software for immune sequencing data. TCRdb re-called the PCR reads through MiXCR, storing one row per CDR3 protein. The repertoire holds 600,000 to 700,000 distinct CDR3 sequences, more than 50% seen once, with roughly 12% in the top ten. Input material: blood. These receptors came from a girl aged 2 to 9 with multiple sclerosis. The conserved cysteine and the conserved F or W are not part of the CDR3 here. Fields, in order: J gene, V gene, D gene, CDR3 protein. The D gene is left open where the match is weak.

TRBJ2-5 TRBV3-1 TRBD2 ASSQEWRELY
TRBJ1-2 TRBV29-1 . GVDRSPLGEGYT
TRBJ2-7 TRBV29-1 . SVGTISYEQY
TRBJ2-5 TRBV7-9 . ASSPRSSQETQY
TRBJ2-4 TRBV7-2 TRBD2 ASSLVGTRVWDIQY
TRBJ2-1 TRBV6-1 . ASSQSGTVLNEQF
TRBJ2-7 TRBV10-3 TRBD2 AIRGTSGATYEQY
TRBJ2-3 TRBV29-1 TRBD1 SVDRGSRTDTQY
TRBJ2-5 TRBV11-2 TRBD1 ASSLRDRPQETQY
TRBJ1-4 TRBV14 . ASSLRAYEKLF
TRBJ1-2 TRBV2 TRBD1 ASMPGQGGYGYT
TRBJ2-1 TRBV20-1 TRBD1 SARAGQGAYEQF
TRBJ2-7 TRBV6-2/TRBV6-3 . ASSADRTLTYEQY
TRBJ2-7 TRBV6-1 . ASATPGDSCEQY
TRBJ2-7 TRBV7-2 TRBD1 ASSLVGQGQGLPYEQY
TRBJ1-2 TRBV28 . ASSLPSAGGGYT
TRBJ2-1 TRBV5-1 . ASRTKGSASLSYNEQF
TRBJ2-1 TRBV30 TRBD1 AWSRDRGNEQF
TRBJ2-1 TRBV20-1 . SAPLPSGLLSSYNEQF
TRBJ2-5 TRBV19 . ASRGGVPQETQY
TRBJ2-1 TRBV7-6 TRBD2 ASSSRLAGNNEQF
TRBJ2-5 TRBV20-1 . SARNRDEPVVQETQY
TRBJ2-5 TRBV7-9 . ASSLESSGKVEETQY
TRBJ1-1 TRBV11-3 . ASSFTEWKGNTEAF
TRBJ2-2 TRBV12-3/TRBV12-4 . ASSLAPTGNTGELF
TRBJ2-1 TRBV9 TRBD2 ASSVGLAGSEQF
TRBJ1-2 TRBV7-2 . ASSVRQVGGYT
TRBJ2-5 TRBV9 TRBD2 ASSVLAAPTGAQY
TRBJ1-1 TRBV7-9 . ASSLALGEAF
TRBJ2-7 TRBV4-1 TRBD1 ASSLYGQGASYEQY
TRBJ2-7 TRBV7-9 TRBD1 ASSLVFGTGPSYEQY
TRBJ2-5 TRBV5-6 . ASSRTGFQETQY
TRBJ2-1 TRBV7-9 TRBD2 ASSAIPSGGTAYNEQF
TRBJ2-3 TRBV29-1 TRBD2 SVETPGLAGGGTQY
TRBJ2-1 TRBV29-1 . SVIVQSPKYNEQF
TRBJ1-6 TRBV7-9 TRBD1 ASSGDSRSPLH
TRBJ2-5 TRBV10-1 . ASSPTDGPDQETQY
TRBJ2-3 TRBV7-2 TRBD2 ASSLPLAGGTHTQY
TRBJ2-1 TRBV11-2 . ASSLESGLDIYNEQF
TRBJ2-7 TRBV4-1 . AIARTVSYEQY
TRBJ1-2 TRBV10-3 . AISESSGGQTNYHYGYT
TRBJ1-2 TRBV20-1 . SARESQGNGYT
TRBJ2-5 TRBV20-1 TRBD1 SPYRPGGAGGETQY
TRBJ2-2 TRBV2 . ASSEARLTGTGELF
TRBJ2-1 TRBV20-1 TRBD2 SARDQGSGSWDEQF
TRBJ2-1 TRBV10-3 . AISGTMDEQF
TRBJ2-3 TRBV20-1 TRBD1 SARGVTGEADTQY
TRBJ1-1 TRBV10-3 . AISESGGLNTEAF
TRBJ2-1 TRBV10-3 . AISPAGAPYNEQF
TRBJ2-3 TRBV28 . ASSFRGTDGGTDTQY